Listed here are 20 T cell receptor beta chains from one sample, sequenced in a study of blood T cells in healthy people across ages. A second PCR of 7 to 11 cycles used a sample-barcoded 5' primer and a J-beta primer mix. TCRdb reanalysed the 5' RACE reads using MiXCR and keeps one entry per CDR3 protein. Counted here are about 650,000 distinct CDR3 sequences, roughly half occurring once; the ten biggest clones make up roughly 14%. Sequenced sample: blood. The receptors derive from an elderly woman in good health.

This clonotype was seen only a few times. The chain employs TRBV25-1 and TRBJ1-2; D gene unclear. The CDR3 is 16 amino acids. Germline CDR1 reads MGHDK; CDR2 reads SYGVNS. V lost 6 bases to trimming and J lost 0 bases, with 17 bases between them. CDR3 in DNA: TGTGCCAGCAGCCCAAGTCCCCAGGCCTCTAACTATGGCTACACCTTC. Translating it yields CASSPSPQASNYGYTF.

CDR3 coding DNA: TGTGCCAGCAGCTTGGACTTGGCAACTAATGAAAAACTGTTTTTT. Translated, it gives CASSLDLATNEKLFF. This chain joins TRBV7-2 and TRBJ1-4; D call uncertain. The CDR3 has 15 amino acids. With 3 bases removed from V and 0 bases from J, the gap between germline ends came to 8 bases. Germline assignment: CDR1 SGHTA and CDR2 FQGNSA. The full variable domain, in which reference TRBV7-2 and TRBJ1-4 provide the parts outside the CDR3, is GAGVSQSPSNKVTEKGKDVELRCDPISGHTALYWYRQSLGQGLEFLIYFQGNSAPDKSGLPSDRFSAERTGGSVSTLTIQRTQQEDSAVYLCASSLDLATNEKLFFGSGTQLSVL.

The gene calls are TRBV5-1 and TRBJ2-3; D unclear. CDR1 is SGHRS, CDR2 YFSETQ, per germline. There are 15 residues in the CDR3. Trimming took 0 bases from V and 6 from J, leaving 14 bases between them. CDR3 residues: CASSLAVPTGDTQYF. The CDR3 DNA reads as TGCGCCAGCAGCTTGGCTGTCCCTACCGGCGATACGCAGTATTTT.

This clonotype has just one count. A much larger clone is a single base away; this may be a read error. The chain employs TRBV3-1 and TRBJ2-5; D not certain. The CDR3 is 11 residues long. Trimming pared 1 base from V and 12 bases from J, leaving 9 bases between. Germline V gene sequence: CDR1 LGHDT, CDR2 YNNKEL (reference sequence). The CDR3 loop is CASSQGAGEYF. The CDR3 coding sequence is TGTGCCAGCAGCCAAGGAGCCGGAGAGTACTTC.

This clonotype was counted once. It may be a read error: a sequence one base away is much more abundant. The chain combines TRBV5-1 with TRBJ1-5; weak D call: TRBD1 (6 bases). Looked up from germline, CDR1 is SGHRS and CDR2 is YFSETQ. This CDR3 is built from 15 residues. DNA of the CDR3: TGCGCCAGCAGCGAACAAGGTGGGGACAATCAGCCCCACCATTTT. Translated: CASSEQGGDNQPHHF.

About this clonotype: A much larger clone sits a single nucleotide away, making a read error possible. The chain carries TRBV7-2 and TRBJ2-3; D not resolved. Germline V lookup: CDR1 SGHTA, CDR2 FQGNSA. Trimming took off 3 bases at V and 4 bases at J, with 8 bases between the two ends. The CDR3 totals 13 residues. The DNA for the CDR3 is TGTACCAGCAGCTTCGCCAAATCAGATACGCAGTATTTT. This sequence encodes CTSSFAKSDTQYF.

Worth noting for this clonotype: Possible read error: a much larger clone is one base away. The J gene is TRBJ2-1, the V gene TRBV12-3 or TRBV12-4; D is possibly TRBD2 (6 bases). Between the trimmed V and J ends, which lost 3 bases and 2 bases, there was a span of 14 bases. The CDR3 runs 16 residues. The CDR3 DNA is TGTGCCAGCAGTTTGGGGGGAATAGTGCCCTACAATGAGCAGTTCTTC. This sequence encodes CASSLGGIVPYNEQFF.

This clonotype appeared a single time. One end of the junction does not line up with germline, which may come from a read error. The chain employs TRBV12-3 or TRBV12-4 and TRBJ2-3; D remains ambiguous. The CDR3 consists of 15 residues. The CDR3 is CASSPARVRIDAQYF. The DNA of the CDR3 is TGTGCCAGCAGTCCTGCGAGAGTACGGATAGATGCGCAGTATTTT.

This clonotype appeared many times. The CDR3 nucleotides read TGTGCCAGCAGCGTTAGCGGGGGCAATGAGCAGTTCTTC. Its protein product is CASSVSGGNEQFF. The chain carries TRBV5-4 and TRBJ2-1, with TRBD2 matching 9 bases. The germline V gene encodes CDR1 SGHNT and CDR2 YYREEE (reference sequence). Trimming took 4 bases from V and 6 from J; bases not matched to a gene: 2. The CDR3 contains 13 residues.

There are many counts of this clonotype. V is TRBV28 and J is TRBJ2-1; D is undetermined. This CDR3 has 12 amino acids. V lost 3 bases and J lost 8, with 8 bases in between. Germline values: CDR1 MDHEN, CDR2 SYDVKM. CDR3 nucleotides: TGTGCCAGCAGTTTGAAGGGTTATGAGCAGTTCTTC. Translation gives CASSLKGYEQFF.

The chain couples TRBV20-1 to TRBJ2-3; perhaps D is TRBD1 or TRBD2 (6 bases each). The CDR3 is 14 residues long. CDR1 DFQATT and CDR2 SNEGSKA come from the germline V gene (reference sequence). V was pared by 6 bases and J by 1 base, with 14 bases between. The CDR3 DNA is TGCAGTGCCATCCTAGGGGGGCGCACAGATACGCAGTATTTT. It codes for CSAILGGRTDTQYF.

A remark on this clonotype: Just one base apart from a much larger clone, this may be a read error. V and J are TRBV12-3 or TRBV12-4 and TRBJ2-5; a possible D gene is TRBD2 (6 bases). The CDR3 length is 15 residues. The V end lost 2 bases, the J end lost 1 base, and 11 bases lay between the germline ends. As DNA, the CDR3 is TGTGCCAGCAGTTTAATGGCGGGAACCCAAGAGACCCAGTACTTC. Translated, it gives CASSLMAGTQETQYF.

This clonotype was seen a few times. The V call is TRBV5-1, the J call TRBJ2-3, with 7 positions matching TRBD1. Germline CDR1 is SGHRS and CDR2 is YFSETQ. The CDR3 is 15 residues long. The V gene end was trimmed by 4 bases and the J gene end by 0 bases; junction bases not matched to a gene: 5. The CDR3 protein is CASSNRGPSTDTQYF. The DNA for the CDR3 is TGCGCCAGCAGCAACAGGGGACCCAGCACAGATACGCAGTATTTT.

This clonotype was recorded a few times. The gene calls are TRBV6-5 and TRBJ1-2, with D tentatively TRBD1 (6 bases). The CDR3 has 18 residues. Germline-derived CDR1 and CDR2 are MNHEY and SVGAGI. V lost 2 bases and J 0 bases, leaving 19 bases between the germline ends. This CDR3 reads CASSYHDSPRTANYGYTF. In nucleotides, the CDR3 is TGTGCCAGCAGTTACCACGATTCCCCACGGACAGCTAACTATGGCTACACCTTC.

As to this clonotype: With a much larger clone just one base away, this may be a read error. The chain employs TRBV29-1 and TRBJ2-5; D perhaps matches TRBD2 (6 bases). The CDR3 consists of 11 residues. Germline lookup yields CDR1 SQVTM and CDR2 ANQGSEA. CDR3 nucleotide sequence: TGCAGTTTTTGGGGGAGGCTTGAGCAGTACTTC. It yields the protein CSFWGRLEQYF.

The gene calls are TRBV5-1 and TRBJ1-2; 8 nucleotides align to TRBD1. J lost 6 bases, V lost 5 bases, and 6 bases had no gene match. Germline V gene lookup returns CDR1 SGHRS and CDR2 YFSETQ. CDR3 size: 13 residues. The DNA for the CDR3 is TGCGCCAGCAGACAGGACAGGGTAAATGGCTACACCTTC. Protein sequence: CASRQDRVNGYTF.

Ten or more counts support this clonotype. CDR3: CASRPRAGGQPQHF. The CDR3 DNA is TGTGCCAGCAGGCCCCGGGCAGGAGGGCAGCCCCAGCATTTT. V and J are TRBV6-6 and TRBJ1-5; D uncertain. The ends were cut back, 6 bases at V and 7 bases at J, with 16 bases in the middle. CDR1 and CDR2 from the germline V gene are MNHNY and SVGAGI (reference sequence). The CDR3 consists of 14 residues.

About this clonotype itself: Being one base from a much bigger clone, this may be a read error. The chain couples TRBV4-1 to TRBJ2-3, with D possibly being TRBD2 (5 bases). This CDR3 spans 14 amino acids. Germline-derived CDR1 and CDR2 are MGHRA and YSYEKL. CDR3 amino acids: CASSQSGSTDTLYF. DNA for the CDR3: TGCGCCAGCAGCCAAAGTGGGAGCACAGATACGCTGTATTTT.

The chain combines TRBV5-1 with TRBJ2-1; D may be TRBD2 (5 bases). V was shortened by 4 bases and J by 7 bases, with 24 bases between the two germline ends. Germline V gives CDR1 SGHRS, CDR2 YFSETQ. CDR3 length: 17 residues. As DNA, the CDR3 is TGCGCCAGCAGCCCTCCTCCGGGGTCCGAAGGTACAAATGAGCAGTTCTTC. Its protein product is CASSPPPGSEGTNEQFF.

CDR3 residues: CASSQDVVYWSNPGNEETQYF. The CDR3 region has the DNA TGTGCCAGCAGCCAAGATGTAGTGTATTGGTCGAATCCGGGTAACGAAGAGACCCAGTACTTC. The V gene is TRBV14, the J gene TRBJ2-5, with no clear D. The CDR3 covers 21 residues. Deletions cut 0 bases from V and 3 bases from J, with 29 bases between. Germline V gene lookup returns CDR1 SGHDN and CDR2 FVKESK.